The 7 T cell receptor beta chains below were found in one sample sequenced in a study of glioma-infiltrating T cells. Amplification of TCR alpha and beta CDR3 regions from RNA used iRepertoire nested multiplex PCR. MiXCR, applied by TCRdb to the multiplex PCR reads, yields one record per CDR3 protein. The profile shows 300,000 to 450,000 distinct CDR3 sequences, roughly 41% of them singletons. The sequenced material came from glioma tissue, nonneoplastic brain tissue, or PBMCs (not recorded which). The receptor set was obtained from a human donor with low-grade glioma or glioblastoma, undergoing nonglioma brain surgery, or in good health (not recorded which).

The J gene is TRBJ2-6, the V gene TRBV6-9, with D tentatively TRBD1 (6 bases). Germline lookup yields CDR1 MNHGY and CDR2 SVAAGI. Trimming pared 2 bases from V and 6 bases from J, leaving 17 bases between. CDR3 length: 17 amino acids. CDR3 in DNA: TGTGCCAGCAGTTATCAGGGGTGGGGTGCTAAGGCCAACGTCCTGACTTTC. Translated: CASSYQGWGAKANVLTF.

This clonotype was counted only a few times. V usage is TRBV20-1 and J usage is TRBJ2-3; TRBD2 matches 12 bases. Trimming at V came to 2 bases and at J to 1 base, leaving 7 bases not matched to a gene. The CDR3 consists of 17 residues. CDR1 and CDR2 (germline): DFQATT, SNEGSKA (reference sequence). The CDR3 DNA sequence: TGCAGTGCTAGAAGGCTAGCGGGAGGGCCGGGCACAGATACGCAGTATTTT. This sequence encodes CSARRLAGGPGTDTQYF.

This clonotype was found a few times. The chain couples TRBV28 to TRBJ2-7; 9 nucleotides line up with TRBD1. After removal of 4 bases from V and 10 bases from J, the junction contained 20 bases not matched to a gene. Germline values: CDR1 MDHEN, CDR2 SYDVKM. This CDR3 region has 17 residues. CDR3: CASSSHRGDRVLSGQYF. CDR3 in DNA: TGTGCCAGCAGTTCCCACCGTGGGGACAGGGTGTTATCCGGTCAGTACTTC.

V gene TRBV11-1 combines with J gene TRBJ2-5, with D maybe TRBD2 (6 bases). Trimming pared 0 bases from V and 8 bases from J, leaving 13 bases between. The CDR3 runs to 14 residues. Germline V gene sequence: CDR1 SGHAT, CDR2 FQDESV (reference sequence). DNA for the CDR3: TGTGCCAGCAGCTTAGCCGGGACTGGAGGAACCCAGTACTTC. It specifies CASSLAGTGGTQYF. Filled out from reference TRBV11-1 and TRBJ2-5, the complete variable domain reads EAEVAQSPRYKITEKSQAVAFWCDPISGHATLYWYRQILGQGPELLVQFQDESVVDDSQLPKDRFSAERLKGVDSTLKIQPAELGDSAMYLCASSLAGTGGTQYFGPGTRLLVL.

Remarks on this clonotype: A much more abundant neighbour one base away suggests this may be a read error. The V call is TRBV6-1, the J call TRBJ2-5; 9 nucleotides agree with TRBD1. CDR3 length: 16 amino acids. Germline-derived CDR1 and CDR2 are MNHNS and SASEGT. CDR3 nucleotides: TGTGCCGGCAGTGACCAACCGACGACAGGGGGAGAGACCCAGTACTTC. Residues: CAGSDQPTTGGETQYF.

Points on this clonotype: The conserved final phenylalanine or tryptophan is absent from the CDR3, which likely points to a read error. The chain employs TRBV7-2 and TRBJ2-7; a possible D gene is TRBD2 (7 bases). CDR1 is SGHTA, CDR2 FQGNSA, per germline. Trimming removed 5 bases from V and 6 bases from J, with 20 bases in between. This CDR3 is built from 15 residues. CDR3 DNA: TGTGCCAGCAGCCTACAAAGGGGGGGCTCGGGCGAGCAGTACTCC. Protein: CASSLQRGGSGEQYS.

This chain uses TRBV15 with TRBJ1-5, with TRBD1 identical over 7 bases. Germline V gives CDR1 LNHNV, CDR2 YYDKDF (reference sequence). V was pared by 7 bases and J by 11 bases, with 14 bases of the junction left unmatched. CDR3 length equals 14 residues. As DNA, the CDR3 is TGTGCCACCAAGGTAGGCAGGGGGGCTATGGCCCAGCATTTT. Translating gives CATKVGRGAMAQHF.